The rows below give T cell receptor beta chains drawn from one sample of a study of Ad26.COV2.S vaccination and SARS-CoV-2 variants. The table came from immunoSEQ multiplex PCR; TCRdb's copy has only in-frame clones and leaves some out. In the table there are around 140,000 clones, about nine tenths of which are singletons. The source was peripheral blood, collected after recovery from COVID-19. Every receptor here comes from a human donor who had recovered from COVID-19. The CDR3 runs from the conserved cysteine through the conserved F or W. The D gene is left open where the match is weak. Rows give clone size only sometimes, using once, few, many, or a class for an expanded clone.

clone size,CDR3 length,V gene,J gene,D gene,CDR3 DNA,CDR3 protein
NA,15,TRBV5-1,TRBJ2-5,NA,TGCGCCAGCAGCTTGGTAGAGGGCGGGGAAGAGACCCAGTACTTC,CASSLVEGGEETQYF
NA,17,TRBV19,TRBJ1-5,NA,TGTGCCAGTATCCCCCGGGGAGGGGACATATACAATCAGCCCCAGCATTTT,CASIPRGGDIYNQPQHF
NA,16,TRBV5-1,TRBJ2-7,TRBD1,TGCGCCAGCAGCCACTCGGGGACAGGGCACCGCTACGAGCAGTACTTC,CASSHSGTGHRYEQYF
NA,14,TRBV5-1,TRBJ1-5,NA,TGCGCCAGCAGCGTTCAGGGAGGGAATCAGCCCCAGCATTTT,CASSVQGGNQPQHF
NA,16,TRBV24-1,TRBJ1-5,NA,TGTGCCACCAGTGATACCCACAGGCCCCTCAATCAGCCCCAGCATTTT,CATSDTHRPLNQPQHF
NA,14,TRBV6-5,TRBJ2-2,TRBD2,TGTGCCAGCAGACAGCGGGGGACCACCGGGGAGCTGTTTTTT,CASRQRGTTGELFF
NA,14,TRBV18,TRBJ2-2,NA,TGTGCCAGCTCACAATTCGCGAACACCGGGGAGCTGTTTTTT,CASSQFANTGELFF
NA,16,TRBV7-6,TRBJ1-1,TRBD1,TGTGCCAGCAGCTTAGGGACAGGGGGATGGGACACTGAAGCTTTCTTT,CASSLGTGGWDTEAFF
NA,14,TRBV6-5,TRBJ2-1,NA,TGTGCCAGCAGTTGGCGGCCGGGCGGCAATGAGCAGTTCTTC,CASSWRPGGNEQFF
NA,14,TRBV7-9,TRBJ2-1,NA,TGTGCCAGCAGCTTAGTCCGCAGGGATAATGAGCAGTTCTTC,CASSLVRRDNEQFF
NA,15,TRBV7-8,TRBJ1-2,NA,TGTGCCAGCAGCCTACCCACGGGGGGCGACTATGGCTACACCTTC,CASSLPTGGDYGYTF
once,13,TRBV18,TRBJ2-4,NA,TGTGCCAGCTCACCACCGTTGTCAGACATTCAGTACTTC,CASSPPLSDIQYF
NA,16,TRBV15,TRBJ1-5,NA,TGTGCCACCAGCAGAGAAAGAGGGGATAGCAATCAGCCCCAGCATTTT,CATSRERGDSNQPQHF
once,13,TRBV7-2,TRBJ2-7,NA,TGTGCCAGCAGCCTAGACACACACTACGAGCAGTACTTC,CASSLDTHYEQYF
NA,13,TRBV6-2/TRBV6-3,TRBJ1-1,NA,TGTGCCAGCAGTTACAAATTGGCCTCTGAAGCTTTCTTT,CASSYKLASEAFF